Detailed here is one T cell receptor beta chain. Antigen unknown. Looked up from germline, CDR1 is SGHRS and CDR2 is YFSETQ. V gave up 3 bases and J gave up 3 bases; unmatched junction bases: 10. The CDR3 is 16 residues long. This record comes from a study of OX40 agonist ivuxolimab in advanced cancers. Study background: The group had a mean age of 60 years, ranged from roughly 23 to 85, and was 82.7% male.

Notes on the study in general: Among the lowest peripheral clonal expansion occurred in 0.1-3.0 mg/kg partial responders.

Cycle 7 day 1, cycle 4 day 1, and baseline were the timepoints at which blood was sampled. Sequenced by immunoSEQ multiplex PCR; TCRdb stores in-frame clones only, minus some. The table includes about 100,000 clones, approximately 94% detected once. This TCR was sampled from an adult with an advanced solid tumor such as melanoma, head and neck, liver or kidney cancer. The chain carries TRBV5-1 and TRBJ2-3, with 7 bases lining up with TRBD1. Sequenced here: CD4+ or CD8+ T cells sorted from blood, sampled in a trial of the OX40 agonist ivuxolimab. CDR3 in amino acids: CASSSERQGPTDTQYF. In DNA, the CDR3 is TGCGCCAGCAGCTCCGAGAGACAGGGTCCTACAGATACGCAGTATTTT.